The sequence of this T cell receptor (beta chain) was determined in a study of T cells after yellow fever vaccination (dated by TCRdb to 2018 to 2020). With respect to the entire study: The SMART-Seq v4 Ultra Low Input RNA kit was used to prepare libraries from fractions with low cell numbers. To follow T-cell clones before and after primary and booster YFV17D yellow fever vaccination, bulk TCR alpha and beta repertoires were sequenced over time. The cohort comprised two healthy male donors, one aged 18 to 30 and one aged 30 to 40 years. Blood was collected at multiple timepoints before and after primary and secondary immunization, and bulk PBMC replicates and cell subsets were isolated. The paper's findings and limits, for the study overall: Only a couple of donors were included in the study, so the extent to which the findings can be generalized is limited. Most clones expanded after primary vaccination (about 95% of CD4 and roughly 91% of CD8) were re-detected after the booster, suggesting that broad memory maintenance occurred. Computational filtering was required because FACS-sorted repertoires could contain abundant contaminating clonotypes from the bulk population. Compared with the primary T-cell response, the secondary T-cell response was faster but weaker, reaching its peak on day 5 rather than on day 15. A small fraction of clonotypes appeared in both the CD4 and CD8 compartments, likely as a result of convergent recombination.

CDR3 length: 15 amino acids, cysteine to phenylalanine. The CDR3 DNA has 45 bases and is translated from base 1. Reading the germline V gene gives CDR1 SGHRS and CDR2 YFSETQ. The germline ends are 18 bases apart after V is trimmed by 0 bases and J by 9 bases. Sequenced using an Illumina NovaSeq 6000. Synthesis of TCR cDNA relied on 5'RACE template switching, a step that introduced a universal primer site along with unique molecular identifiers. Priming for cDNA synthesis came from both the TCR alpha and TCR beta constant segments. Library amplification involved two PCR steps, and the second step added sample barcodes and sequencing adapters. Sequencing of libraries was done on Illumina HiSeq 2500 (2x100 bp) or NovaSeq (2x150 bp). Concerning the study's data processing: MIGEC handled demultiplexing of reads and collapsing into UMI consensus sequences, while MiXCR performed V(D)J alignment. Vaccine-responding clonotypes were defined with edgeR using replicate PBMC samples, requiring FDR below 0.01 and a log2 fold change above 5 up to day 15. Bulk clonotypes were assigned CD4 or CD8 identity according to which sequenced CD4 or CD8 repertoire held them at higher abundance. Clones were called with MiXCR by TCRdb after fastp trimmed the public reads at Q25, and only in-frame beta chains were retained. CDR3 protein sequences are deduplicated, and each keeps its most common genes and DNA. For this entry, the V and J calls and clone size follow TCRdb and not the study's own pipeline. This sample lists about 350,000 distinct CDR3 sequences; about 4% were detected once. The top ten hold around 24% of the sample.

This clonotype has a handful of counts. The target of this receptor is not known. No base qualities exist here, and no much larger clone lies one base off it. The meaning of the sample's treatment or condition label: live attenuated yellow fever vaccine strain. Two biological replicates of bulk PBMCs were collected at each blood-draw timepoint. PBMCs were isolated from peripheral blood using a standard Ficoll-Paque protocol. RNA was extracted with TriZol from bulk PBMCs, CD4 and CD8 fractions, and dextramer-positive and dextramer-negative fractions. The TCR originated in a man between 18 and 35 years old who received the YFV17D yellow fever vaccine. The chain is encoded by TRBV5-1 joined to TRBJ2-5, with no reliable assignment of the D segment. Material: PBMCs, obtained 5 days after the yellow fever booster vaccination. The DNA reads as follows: TGCGCCAGCAGCTTGGCCCCCGGGTCAGGAAGGGCCCAGTACTTC. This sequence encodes CASSLAPGSGRAQYF.